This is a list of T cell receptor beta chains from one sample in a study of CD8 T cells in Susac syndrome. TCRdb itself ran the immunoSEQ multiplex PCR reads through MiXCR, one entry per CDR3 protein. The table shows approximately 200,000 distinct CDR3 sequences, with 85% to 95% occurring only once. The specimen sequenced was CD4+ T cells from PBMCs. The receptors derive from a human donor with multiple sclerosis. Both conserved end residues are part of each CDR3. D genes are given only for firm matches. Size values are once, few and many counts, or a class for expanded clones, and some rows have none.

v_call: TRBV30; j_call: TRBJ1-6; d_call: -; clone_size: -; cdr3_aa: CALQPGLWNSPLHF; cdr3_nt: TGTGCCCTGCAACCGGGACTGTGGAATTCACCCCTCCACTTT
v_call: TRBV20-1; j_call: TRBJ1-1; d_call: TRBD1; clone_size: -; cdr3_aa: CSATQGGGNTEAFF; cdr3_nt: TGCAGTGCTACCCAGGGGGGTGGGAACACTGAAGCTTTCTTT
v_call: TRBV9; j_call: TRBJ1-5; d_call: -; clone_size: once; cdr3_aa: CASSPGRFSNQPQHF; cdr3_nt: TGTGCCAGCAGCCCAGGCCGATTTAGCAATCAGCCCCAGCATTTT
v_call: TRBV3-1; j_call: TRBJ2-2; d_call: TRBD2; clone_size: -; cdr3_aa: CASSRGLVIYPGELFF; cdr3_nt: TGTGCCAGCAGCCGCGGACTAGTAATATATCCCGGGGAGCTGTTTTTT
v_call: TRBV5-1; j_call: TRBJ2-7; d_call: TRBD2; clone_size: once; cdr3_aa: CASSLVLAGKDEQYF; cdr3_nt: TGCGCCAGCAGCTTGGTACTAGCGGGGAAAGACGAGCAGTACTTC
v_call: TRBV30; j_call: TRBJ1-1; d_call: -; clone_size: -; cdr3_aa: CAWSHPLRAHTEAFF; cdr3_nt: TGTGCCTGGAGTCACCCCCTCCGGGCGCACACTGAAGCTTTCTTT
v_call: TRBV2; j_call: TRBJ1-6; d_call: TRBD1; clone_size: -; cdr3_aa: CASSAGTGVSPLHF; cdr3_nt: TGTGCCAGCAGCGCCGGGACAGGGGTCTCACCCCTCCACTTT
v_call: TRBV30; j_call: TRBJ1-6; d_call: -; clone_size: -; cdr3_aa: CAWLRELGSPLHF; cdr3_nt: TGTGCCTGGTTACGGGAGCTAGGATCACCCCTCCACTTT
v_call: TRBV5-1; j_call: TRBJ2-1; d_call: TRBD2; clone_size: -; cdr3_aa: CASSSGLGSGGSYNEQFF; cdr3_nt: TGCGCCAGCAGCTCCGGTCTTGGGAGCGGGGGTTCCTACAATGAGCAGTTCTTC
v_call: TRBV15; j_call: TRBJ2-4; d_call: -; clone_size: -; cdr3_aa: CATREVGANIQYF; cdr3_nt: TGTGCCACCAGGGAAGTGGGGGCAAACATTCAGTACTTC
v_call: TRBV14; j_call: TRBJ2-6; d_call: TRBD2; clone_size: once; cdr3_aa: CASSQGLAWSGANVLTF; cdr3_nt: TGTGCCAGCAGCCAAGGACTAGCGTGGTCTGGGGCCAACGTCCTGACTTTC
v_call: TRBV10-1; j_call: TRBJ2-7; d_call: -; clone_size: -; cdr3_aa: CASSDGGLSYEQYF; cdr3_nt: TGCGCCAGCAGTGACGGGGGCCTATCCTACGAGCAGTACTTC
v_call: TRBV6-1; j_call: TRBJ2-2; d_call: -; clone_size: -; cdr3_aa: CASSRKAGLPRTGELFF; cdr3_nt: TGTGCCAGCAGCCGAAAGGCGGGGCTGCCCCGAACCGGGGAGCTGTTTTTT
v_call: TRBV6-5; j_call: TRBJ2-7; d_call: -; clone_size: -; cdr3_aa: CASSLSGTLPYEQYF; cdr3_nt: TGTGCCAGCAGTCTCTCCGGGACTCTCCCCTACGAGCAGTACTTC
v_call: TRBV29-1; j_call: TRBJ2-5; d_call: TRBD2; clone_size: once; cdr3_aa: CSVEDRGGAAETQYF; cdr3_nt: TGCAGCGTTGAAGATCGGGGAGGGGCAGCAGAGACCCAGTACTTC
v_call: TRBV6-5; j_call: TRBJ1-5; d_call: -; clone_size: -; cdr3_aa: CASSWGGDSNQPQHF; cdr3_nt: TGTGCCAGCAGCTGGGGGGGAGATTCCAATCAGCCCCAGCATTTT
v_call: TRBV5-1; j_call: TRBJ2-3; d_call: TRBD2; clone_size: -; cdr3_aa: CASSWGLRTDTQYF; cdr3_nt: TGCGCCAGCAGCTGGGGACTAAGAACAGATACGCAGTATTTT
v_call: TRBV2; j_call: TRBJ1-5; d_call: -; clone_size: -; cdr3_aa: CASSNTAYQPQHF; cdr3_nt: TGTGCCAGCAGTAATACAGCTTATCAGCCCCAGCATTTT
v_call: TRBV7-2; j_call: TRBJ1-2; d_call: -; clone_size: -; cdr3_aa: CASSLVAIGAQHGYTF; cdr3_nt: TGTGCCAGCAGCTTAGTAGCAATCGGGGCGCAGCACGGCTACACCTTC
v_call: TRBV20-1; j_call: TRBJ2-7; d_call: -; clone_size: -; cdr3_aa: CSARDQGRDWTYEQYF; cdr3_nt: TGCAGTGCTAGAGACCAAGGCCGGGACTGGACCTACGAGCAGTACTTC
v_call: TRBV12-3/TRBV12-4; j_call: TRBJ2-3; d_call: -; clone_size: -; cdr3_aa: CASSQSWGTDTQYF; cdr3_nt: TGTGCCAGCAGCCAATCATGGGGCACGGATACGCAGTATTTT
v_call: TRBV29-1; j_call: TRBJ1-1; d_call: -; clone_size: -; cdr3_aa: CSVDWGPRTEAFF; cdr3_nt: TGCAGCGTTGATTGGGGGCCGAGAACTGAAGCTTTCTTT
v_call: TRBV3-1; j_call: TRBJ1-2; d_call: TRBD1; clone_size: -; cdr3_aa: CASTFRGGQALRYTF; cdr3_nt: TGTGCCAGCACCTTTCGGGGGGGACAGGCGCTGCGCTACACCTTC
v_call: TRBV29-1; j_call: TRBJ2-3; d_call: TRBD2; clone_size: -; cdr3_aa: CSVGLAGPKDTQYF; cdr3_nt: TGCAGCGTGGGACTAGCGGGACCTAAGGATACGCAGTATTTT
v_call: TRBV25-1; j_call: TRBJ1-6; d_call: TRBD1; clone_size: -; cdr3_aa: CASSGTGSGNSPLHF; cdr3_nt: TGTGCCAGCAGTGGGACAGGGTCTGGGAATTCACCCCTCCACTTT
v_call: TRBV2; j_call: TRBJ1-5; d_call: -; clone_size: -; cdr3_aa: CASSGREAHQPQHF; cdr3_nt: TGTGCCAGCAGTGGCCGGGAGGCACATCAGCCCCAGCATTTT
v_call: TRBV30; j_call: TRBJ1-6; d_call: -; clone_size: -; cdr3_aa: CAWRTTGHLNSPLHF; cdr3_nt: TGTGCCTGGAGGACGACAGGACACCTAAATTCACCCCTCCACTTT
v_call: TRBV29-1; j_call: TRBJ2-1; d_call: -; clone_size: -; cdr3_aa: CSVAVVGGGQNEQFF; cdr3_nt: TGCAGCGTTGCTGTCGTTGGCGGGGGACAGAATGAGCAGTTCTTC
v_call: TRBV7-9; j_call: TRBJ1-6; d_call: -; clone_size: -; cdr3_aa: CASSLLQNSPLHF; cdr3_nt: TGTGCCAGCAGCCTATTACAGAATTCACCCCTCCACTTT
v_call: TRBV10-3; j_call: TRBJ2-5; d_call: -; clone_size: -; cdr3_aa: CAISATLVETQYF; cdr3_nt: TGTGCCATCAGCGCCACCCTCGTGGAGACCCAGTACTTC
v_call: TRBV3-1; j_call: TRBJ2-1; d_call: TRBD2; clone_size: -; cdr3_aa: CASSHTSAGEIF; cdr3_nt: TGTGCCAGCAGCCATACTAGCGCCGGAGAGATCTTC
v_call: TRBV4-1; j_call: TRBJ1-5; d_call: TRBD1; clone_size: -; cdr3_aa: CASSQGWGQASQHF; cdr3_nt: TGCGCCAGCAGCCAAGGCTGGGGACAGGCGTCCCAGCATTTT
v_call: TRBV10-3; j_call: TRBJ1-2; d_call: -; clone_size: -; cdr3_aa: CAISETTGTSLGYTF; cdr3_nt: TGTGCCATCAGTGAGACGACCGGGACGTCCCTCGGCTACACCTTC
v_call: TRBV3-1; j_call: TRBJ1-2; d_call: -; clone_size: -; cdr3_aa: CASSQVPGYTF; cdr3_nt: TGTGCCAGCAGCCAAGTCCCTGGCTACACCTTC
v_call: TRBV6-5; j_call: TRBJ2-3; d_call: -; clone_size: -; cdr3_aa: CASSYQGPTVGDTQYF; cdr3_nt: TGTGCCAGCAGTTACCAGGGTCCCACCGTGGGAGATACGCAGTATTTT
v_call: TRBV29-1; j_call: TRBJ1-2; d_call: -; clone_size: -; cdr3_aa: CSVERAGGTGYTF; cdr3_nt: TGCAGCGTTGAACGTGCGGGAGGGACTGGCTACACCTTC
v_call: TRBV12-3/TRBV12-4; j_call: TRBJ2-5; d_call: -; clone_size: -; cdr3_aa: CASSPFRATVTQYF; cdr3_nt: TGTGCCAGCAGTCCCTTCCGGGCCACGGTGACCCAGTACTTC
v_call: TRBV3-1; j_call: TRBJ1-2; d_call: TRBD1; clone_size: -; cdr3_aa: CASSQDLIGGGYGYTF; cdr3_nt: TGTGCCAGCAGCCAAGATCTGATAGGGGGCGGCTATGGCTACACCTTC
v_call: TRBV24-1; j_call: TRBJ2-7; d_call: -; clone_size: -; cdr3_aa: CATSDSYYEQYF; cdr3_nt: TGTGCCACCAGTGATTCGTACTACGAGCAGTACTTC
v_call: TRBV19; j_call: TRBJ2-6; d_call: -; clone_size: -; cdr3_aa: CASSGAIGSSGANVLTF; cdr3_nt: TGTGCCAGTAGTGGGGCAATAGGTTCCTCTGGGGCCAACGTCCTGACTTTC
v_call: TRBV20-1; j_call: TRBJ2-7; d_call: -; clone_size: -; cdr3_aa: CSASQAGSYEQYF; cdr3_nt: TGCAGTGCTTCCCAAGCGGGTTCCTACGAGCAGTACTTC
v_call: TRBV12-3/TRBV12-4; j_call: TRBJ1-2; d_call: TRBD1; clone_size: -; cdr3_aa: CASSFPWTGDDGYTF; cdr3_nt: TGTGCCAGCAGTTTCCCGTGGACAGGGGACGATGGCTACACCTTC
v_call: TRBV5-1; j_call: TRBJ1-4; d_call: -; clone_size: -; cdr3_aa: CASSLGQQNEKLFF; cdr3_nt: TGCGCCAGCAGCTTGGGACAGCAGAATGAAAAACTGTTTTTT
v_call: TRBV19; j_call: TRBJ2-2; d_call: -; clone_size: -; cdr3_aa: CASARQGMNTGELFF; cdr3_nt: TGTGCCAGTGCAAGGCAGGGAATGAACACCGGGGAGCTGTTTTTT
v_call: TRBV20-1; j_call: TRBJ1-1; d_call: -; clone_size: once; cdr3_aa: CSAREGQNTEAFF; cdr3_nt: TGCAGTGCTAGAGAGGGGCAGAACACTGAAGCTTTCTTT
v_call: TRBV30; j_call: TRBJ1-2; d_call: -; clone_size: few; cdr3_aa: CAWSVGSRGYTF; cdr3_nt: TGTGCCTGGAGTGTCGGGTCGCGTGGCTACACCTTC
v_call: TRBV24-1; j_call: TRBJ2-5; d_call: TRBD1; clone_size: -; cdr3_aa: CATSDSTGSGETQYF; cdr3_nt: TGTGCCACCAGTGACTCGACAGGGTCCGGAGAGACCCAGTACTTC
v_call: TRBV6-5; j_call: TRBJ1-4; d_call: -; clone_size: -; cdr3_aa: CASSMRTVDEKLFF; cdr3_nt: TGTGCCAGCAGTATGCGGACGGTCGATGAAAAACTGTTTTTT
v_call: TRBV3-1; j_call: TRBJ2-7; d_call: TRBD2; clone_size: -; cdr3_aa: CASSTTSGVSYIGYEQYF; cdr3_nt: TGTGCCAGCAGCACGACTAGCGGGGTGTCCTATATCGGCTACGAGCAGTACTTC
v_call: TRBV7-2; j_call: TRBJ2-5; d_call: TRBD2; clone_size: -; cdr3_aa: CASSSSGAGGTQYF; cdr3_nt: TGTGCCAGCAGTTCGAGCGGGGCTGGGGGGACCCAGTACTTC
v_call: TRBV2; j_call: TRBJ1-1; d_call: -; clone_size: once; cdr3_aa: CASSDSLSYTEAFF; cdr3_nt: TGTGCCAGCAGTGATTCTCTTTCCTACACTGAAGCTTTCTTT
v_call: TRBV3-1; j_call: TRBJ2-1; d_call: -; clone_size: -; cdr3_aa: CASSQSASYNEQFF; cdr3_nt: TGTGCCAGCAGCCAGAGCGCCTCCTACAATGAGCAGTTCTTC
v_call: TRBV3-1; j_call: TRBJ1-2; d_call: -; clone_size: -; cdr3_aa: CASSPGGGLGYGYTF; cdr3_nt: TGTGCCAGCAGCCCTGGGGGGGGGCTGGGCTATGGCTACACCTTC
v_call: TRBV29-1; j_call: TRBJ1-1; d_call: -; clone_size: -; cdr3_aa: CSVVRKMNTEAFF; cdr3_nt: TGCAGCGTTGTTCGGAAAATGAACACTGAAGCTTTCTTT
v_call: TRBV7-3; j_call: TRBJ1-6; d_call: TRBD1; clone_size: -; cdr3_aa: CASSGTGTGGSPLHF; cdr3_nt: TGTGCCAGCAGCGGAACCGGGACAGGGGGATCACCCCTCCACTTT
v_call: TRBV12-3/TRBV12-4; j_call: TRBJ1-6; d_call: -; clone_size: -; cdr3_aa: CASSSLDRAGTPLHF; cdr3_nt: TGTGCCAGCAGCAGCCTAGACCGAGCGGGGACACCCCTCCACTTT
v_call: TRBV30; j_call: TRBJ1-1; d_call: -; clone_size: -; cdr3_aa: CAWEGHPNTEAFF; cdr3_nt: TGTGCCTGGGAAGGACATCCGAACACTGAAGCTTTCTTT
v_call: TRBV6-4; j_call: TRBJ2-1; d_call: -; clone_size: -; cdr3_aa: CASSEELGSDEQFF; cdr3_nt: TGTGCCAGCAGCGAGGAATTGGGTTCAGATGAGCAGTTCTTC
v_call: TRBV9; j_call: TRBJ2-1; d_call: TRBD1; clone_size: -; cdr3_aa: CASSAGQGPYNEQFF; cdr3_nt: TGTGCCAGCAGCGCGGGACAGGGCCCCTACAATGAGCAGTTCTTC